This T cell receptor beta chain was obtained from a study of STAT5B mutations in CD4+ large granular lymphocyte leukemia. Per the original methods: A productive frequency of 2.59 x 10-5 was the lowest detectable. Only in-frame clones appear in the TCRdb table, and some are missing; sequencing was by immunoSEQ multiplex PCR. V and J calls and clone size are those listed in that table; D and trimming were worked out from the DNA. There are roughly 48,000 clones in the sample; 60% to 75% occur only once, and 1.5% to 1.7% lies in the top ten. Germline V gene data show CDR1 as LNHDA and CDR2 as SQIVND (reference sequence). Unmatched junction bases numbered 8, after V lost 5 bases and J lost 5 bases. The CDR3 spans 15 residues.

The sequenced sample consisted of CD4+ T cells from blood buffy coats. The clonotype comes from a human donor in good health. The rearrangement links TRBV19 to TRBJ2-5; TRBD1 matches 10 bases. CDR3 sequence reads: CASSPRQGAGETQYF. For the CDR3, the DNA is TGTGCCAGTAGTCCACGACAGGGGGCGGGGGAGACCCAGTACTTC.